This record concerns one T cell receptor beta chain sequence. What it binds is not known. These data are taken from a study of T cell responses to AZD1222 COVID-19 vaccine. Study summary: Combined were second doses at about 4 or about 12 weeks. Whole-study findings and limits: Sampling that yielded the repertoires occurred only after the peak T cell response. Spike was spanned by vaccine-associated CD4 TCRs, with dominance at 160-218 and 743-854. The donor group comprised mostly white British people and more females; the analysis possibly underestimated clonal diversity.

Assay: immunoSEQ multiplex PCR; the TCRdb copy retains only in-frame clones and omits some. In the table there are roughly 130,000 clones, 85% to 90% of which are singletons. There are 16 residues in the CDR3. Looked up from germline, CDR1 is LNHDA and CDR2 is SQIVND (reference sequence). V lost 4 bases, J lost 1 base, and 16 bases lay in between. The receptor was isolated from an adult in good health. The J gene is TRBJ1-1, the V gene TRBV19; weak D call: TRBD1 (5 bases). Material: peripheral blood, obtained on day 0 of AZD1222 vaccination. CDR3 in DNA: TGTGCCAGTAGTAGGGACCGCGCATTTTCGAACACTGAAGCTTTCTTT. It specifies CASSRDRAFSNTEAFF.